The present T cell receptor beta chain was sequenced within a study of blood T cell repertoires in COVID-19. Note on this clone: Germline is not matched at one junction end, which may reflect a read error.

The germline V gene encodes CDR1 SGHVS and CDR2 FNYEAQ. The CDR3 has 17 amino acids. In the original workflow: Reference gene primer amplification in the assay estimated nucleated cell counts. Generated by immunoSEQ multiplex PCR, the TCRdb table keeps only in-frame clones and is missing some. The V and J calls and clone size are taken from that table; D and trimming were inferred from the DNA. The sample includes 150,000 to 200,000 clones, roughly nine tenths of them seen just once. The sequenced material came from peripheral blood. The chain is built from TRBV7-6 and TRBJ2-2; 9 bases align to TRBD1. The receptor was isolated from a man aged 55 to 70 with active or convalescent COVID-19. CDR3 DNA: TGTGCCAGCAGGAAACAGGGGGCAGTGCTGAACGCCGGGGAGCTGTTTTTT. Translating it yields CASRKQGAVLNAGELFF. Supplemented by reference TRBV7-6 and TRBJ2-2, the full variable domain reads GAGVSQSPRYKVTKRGQDVALRCDPISGHVSLYWYRQALGQGPEFLTYFNYEAQQDKSGLPNDRFSAERPEGSISTLTIQRTEQRDSAMYRCASRKQGAVLNAGELFFGEGSRLTVL.